One and the same sample provided the 5 T cell receptor beta chains below, sequenced in a study of blood T cell repertoires in COVID-19. Assay: immunoSEQ multiplex PCR; the TCRdb copy retains only in-frame clones and omits some. Of 200,000 to 300,000 clones listed, around 84% are singletons. The sequencing sample was made of peripheral blood. The origin of the receptors is a woman aged 55-75 years with COVID-19, enrolled during active disease.

On this clone itself: No DNA is shown, since the ends of the CDR3 on it are uncertain; the CDR3 is the one TCRdb lists. This chain connects TRBV12-2 to TRBJ2-2; TRBD2, the table's D call, lacks a check against the DNA. TRBV12-2 is assigned pseudogene status. The CDR3 is made up of 20 amino acids, end residues included. CDR3 amino acids: CASRQWGGGAGGPNTGELFF.

The gene calls are TRBV11-2 and TRBJ2-7, with D tentatively TRBD2 (6 bases). The germline V gene encodes CDR1 SGHAT and CDR2 FQNNGV. This CDR3 comprises 15 residues. Between the trimmed V and J ends, which lost 2 bases and 7 bases, there was a span of 18 bases. The CDR3 protein is CASSLMAGKGGEQYF. DNA of the CDR3: TGTGCCAGCAGCTTAATGGCGGGAAAAGGTGGGGAGCAGTACTTC.

The rearrangement uses TRBV19 and TRBJ2-1; 9 nucleotides agree with TRBD2. Germline CDR1 and CDR2: LNHDA and SQIVND (reference sequence). V dropped 5 bases and J dropped 5; count of bases not matched to a gene: 7. The CDR3 is 15 amino acids. CDR3 loop: CASSSRRGRDNEQFF. The CDR3, as DNA: TGTGCCAGTAGTTCGCGGCGCGGGAGGGACAATGAGCAGTTCTTC.

This chain links TRBV3-1 (or the pseudogene TRBV3-2) with TRBJ2-1; D possibly corresponds to TRBD1 (6 bases). The CDR3 runs 13 residues. The V gene's germline CDR1 is LGHDT and CDR2 YNNKEL (reference sequence). Trimming took off 2 bases at V and 6 bases at J, with 8 bases between the two ends. This chain's CDR3 is CASSQRGSNEQFF. In DNA, the CDR3 is TGTGCCAGCAGCCAAAGGGGGAGCAATGAGCAGTTCTTC.

In this sample, this clone turned up a few times. The V call is TRBV5-1, the J call TRBJ1-4; D is perhaps TRBD1 (5 bases). Germline CDR1 reads SGHRS; CDR2 reads YFSETQ. The V gene lost 1 base and the J gene lost 0 bases, with 7 bases spanning the gap. This CDR3 has 15 amino acids. CDR3 residues: CASSLQGTTNEKLFF. Here the CDR3 DNA reads TGCGCCAGCAGCTTGCAGGGTACAACTAATGAAAAACTGTTTTTT.